These T cell receptor beta chains were read from a single sample in a study of identical twins. TCRdb called the 5' RACE reads again in MiXCR, with one record for every CDR3 protein. The sample carries 300,000 to 400,000 distinct CDR3 sequences, about 12% recorded once. This same sample was also part of a study on yellow fever vaccine responses in identical twins.

The specimen sequenced was CD8+ T cells sorted from blood. The receptors originated from a woman in her late teens or twenties in good health. The CDR3 runs from the conserved cysteine through the conserved F or W. Fields, in order: D gene, V gene, clone size, CDR3 protein. A D gene is named only where the DNA matches it firmly. Size values are once, few and many counts, or a class for expanded clones, and some rows have none.

D: TRBD2
V: TRBV6-1
size: -
CDR3: CASSTFLAGAYEQYF

D: -
V: TRBV7-9
size: -
CDR3: CASSSHSGEYQETQYF

D: -
V: TRBV7-6
size: many
CDR3: CASSLLGGGGTEAFF

D: -
V: TRBV7-9
size: -
CDR3: CASRAAGQTISYEQYF

D: TRBD1
V: TRBV12-3/TRBV12-4
size: -
CDR3: CASSPTGTDRNIQYF

D: TRBD2
V: TRBV10-3
size: -
CDR3: CAISASGGRDEQYF

D: -
V: TRBV29-1
size: many
CDR3: CSVEDLGLPTDEQFF

D: TRBD1
V: TRBV2
size: -
CDR3: CASYDRDRLYF

D: -
V: TRBV27
size: -
CDR3: CASSSYFLNENGYTF

D: TRBD1
V: TRBV7-9
size: many
CDR3: CASSLAMGQFNEQFF

D: -
V: TRBV15
size: -
CDR3: CATSRASSYNEQFF

D: TRBD1
V: TRBV20-1
size: many
CDR3: CSARAGTEHNEQFF

D: TRBD2
V: TRBV20-1
size: -
CDR3: CSATSGSSPQYF

D: -
V: TRBV28
size: -
CDR3: CASSFRDHRETQYF

D: -
V: TRBV20-1
size: -
CDR3: CSANEGLVGGELFF

D: -
V: TRBV29-1
size: few
CDR3: CSVDGTPYGYTF

D: TRBD1
V: TRBV28
size: -
CDR3: CASSFTRTGGGYGYTF

D: TRBD2
V: TRBV2
size: -
CDR3: CASSDRLASGTDTQYF

D: -
V: TRBV27
size: few
CDR3: CASSINAPWRDDNEQFF

D: -
V: TRBV15
size: -
CDR3: CATSRDRGGGFNEQFF

D: -
V: TRBV2
size: few
CDR3: CASSDSNTQYF

D: TRBD2
V: TRBV28
size: few
CDR3: CASSLVAGVSGELFF

D: -
V: TRBV7-9
size: -
CDR3: CASSFGQGGLFVGELFF

D: TRBD2
V: TRBV12-3/TRBV12-4
size: -
CDR3: CASSSGLEVDTQYF

D: -
V: TRBV3-1
size: -
CDR3: CASSQDLRPQGGETQYF

D: TRBD2
V: TRBV7-8
size: -
CDR3: CASSLSGGPLGYNEQFF

D: TRBD2
V: TRBV11-2
size: many
CDR3: CASSFGRGADTQYF

D: TRBD1
V: TRBV7-9
size: few
CDR3: CASSGQGAGNSPLHF

D: -
V: TRBV9
size: few
CDR3: CASIGDINYGYTF

D: -
V: TRBV5-1
size: few
CDR3: CASSEGPFSTDTQYF

D: -
V: TRBV4-1
size: -
CDR3: CASSQEASPQNQPQHF

D: -
V: TRBV4-1
size: -
CDR3: CASSQDSFQETQYF

D: -
V: TRBV7-7
size: -
CDR3: CASSLEFGGSQETQYF